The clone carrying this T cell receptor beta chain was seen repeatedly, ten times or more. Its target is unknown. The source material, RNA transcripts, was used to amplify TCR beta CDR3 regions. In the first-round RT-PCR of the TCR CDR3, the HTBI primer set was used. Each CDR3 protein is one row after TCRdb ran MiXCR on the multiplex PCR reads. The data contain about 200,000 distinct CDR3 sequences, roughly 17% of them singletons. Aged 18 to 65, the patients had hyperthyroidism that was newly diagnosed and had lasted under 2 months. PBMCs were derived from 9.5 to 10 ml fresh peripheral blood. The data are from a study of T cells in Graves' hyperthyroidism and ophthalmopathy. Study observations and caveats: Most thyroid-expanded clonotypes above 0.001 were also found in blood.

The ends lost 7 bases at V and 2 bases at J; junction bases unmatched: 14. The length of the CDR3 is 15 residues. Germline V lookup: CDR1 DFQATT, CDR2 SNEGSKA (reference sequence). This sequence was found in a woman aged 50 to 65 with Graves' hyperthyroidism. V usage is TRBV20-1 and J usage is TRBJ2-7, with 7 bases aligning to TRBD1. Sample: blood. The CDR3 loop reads CSVPTEAGGPYEQYF. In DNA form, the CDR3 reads TGCAGTGTCCCCACCGAGGCAGGGGGACCCTACGAGCAGTACTTC.